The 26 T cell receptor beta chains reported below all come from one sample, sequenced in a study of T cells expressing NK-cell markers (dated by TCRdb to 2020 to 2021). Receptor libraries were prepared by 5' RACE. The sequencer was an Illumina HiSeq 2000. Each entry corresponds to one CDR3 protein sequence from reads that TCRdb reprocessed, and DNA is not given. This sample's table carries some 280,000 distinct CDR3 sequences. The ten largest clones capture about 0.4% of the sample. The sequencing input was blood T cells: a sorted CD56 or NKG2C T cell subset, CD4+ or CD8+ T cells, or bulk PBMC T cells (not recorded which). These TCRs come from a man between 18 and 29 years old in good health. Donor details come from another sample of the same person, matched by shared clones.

The CDR3 reads CSAPRLAGRFNEQFF. The genes are TRBV20-1 and TRBJ2-1; TCRdb's D gene call, TRBD2, goes unchecked for lack of DNA. The CDR3 extends over 15 amino acids. Germline CDR1 and CDR2: DFQATT and SNEGSKA (reference sequence).

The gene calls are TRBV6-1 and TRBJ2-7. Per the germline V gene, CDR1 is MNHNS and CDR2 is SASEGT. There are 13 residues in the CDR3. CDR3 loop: CASSELSSREQYF.

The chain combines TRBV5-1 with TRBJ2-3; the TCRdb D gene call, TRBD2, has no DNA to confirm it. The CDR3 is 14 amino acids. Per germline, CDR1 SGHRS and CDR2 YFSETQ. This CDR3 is CASSPTGLADTQYF. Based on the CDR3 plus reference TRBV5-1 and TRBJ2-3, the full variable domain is KAGVTQTPRYLIKTRGQQVTLSCSPISGHRSVSWYQQTPGQGLQFLFEYFSETQRNKGNFPGRFSGRQFSNSRSEMNVSTLELGDSALYLCASSPTGLADTQYFGPGTRLTVL.

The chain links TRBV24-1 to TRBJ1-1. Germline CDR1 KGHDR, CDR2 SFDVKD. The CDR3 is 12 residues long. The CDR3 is CATSSSNTEAFF.

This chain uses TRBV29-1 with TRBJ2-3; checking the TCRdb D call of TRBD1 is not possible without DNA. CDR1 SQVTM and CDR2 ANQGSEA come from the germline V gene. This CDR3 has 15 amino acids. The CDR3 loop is CSATGGLAIADTQYF.

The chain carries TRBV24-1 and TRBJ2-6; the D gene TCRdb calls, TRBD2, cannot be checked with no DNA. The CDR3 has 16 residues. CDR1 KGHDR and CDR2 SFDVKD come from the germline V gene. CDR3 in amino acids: CATSDTALSGANVLTF.

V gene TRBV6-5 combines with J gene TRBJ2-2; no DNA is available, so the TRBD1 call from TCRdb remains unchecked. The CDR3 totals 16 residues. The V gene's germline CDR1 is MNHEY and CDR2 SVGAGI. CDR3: CASRHTGTGITGELFF.

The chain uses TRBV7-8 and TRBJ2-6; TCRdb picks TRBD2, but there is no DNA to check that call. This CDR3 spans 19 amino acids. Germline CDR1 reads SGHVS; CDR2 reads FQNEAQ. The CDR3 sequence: CASSFLAGQSESGANVLTF.

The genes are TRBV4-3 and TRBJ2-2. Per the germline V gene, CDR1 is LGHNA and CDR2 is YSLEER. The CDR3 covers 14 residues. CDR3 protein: CASSQDPKTGELFF.

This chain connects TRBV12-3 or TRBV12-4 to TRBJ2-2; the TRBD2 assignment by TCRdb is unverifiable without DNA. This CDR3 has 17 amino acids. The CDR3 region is CASTPGLAGPNTGELFF.

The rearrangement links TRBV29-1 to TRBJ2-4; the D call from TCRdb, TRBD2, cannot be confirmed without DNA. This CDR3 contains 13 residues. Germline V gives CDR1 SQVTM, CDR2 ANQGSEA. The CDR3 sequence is CSVQSGSRNIQYF.

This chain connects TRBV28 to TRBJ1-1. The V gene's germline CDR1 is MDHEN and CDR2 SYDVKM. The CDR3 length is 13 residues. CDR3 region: CATKFSGLTEAFF.

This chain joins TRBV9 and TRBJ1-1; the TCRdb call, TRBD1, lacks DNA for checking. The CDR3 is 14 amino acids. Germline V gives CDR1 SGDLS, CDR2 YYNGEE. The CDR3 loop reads CASGTGSRGTEAFF.

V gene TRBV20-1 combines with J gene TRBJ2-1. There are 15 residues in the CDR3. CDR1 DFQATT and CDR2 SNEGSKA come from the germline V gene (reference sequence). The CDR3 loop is CSARDAASAPDEQFF.

CDR3 sequence: CSASPSGTFTYF. This sequence joins TRBV20-1 and TRBJ2-1; with no DNA, the TCRdb D assignment of TRBD1 cannot be verified. The CDR3 is 12 residues long. The germline gives CDR1 DFQATT, CDR2 SNEGSKA (reference sequence).

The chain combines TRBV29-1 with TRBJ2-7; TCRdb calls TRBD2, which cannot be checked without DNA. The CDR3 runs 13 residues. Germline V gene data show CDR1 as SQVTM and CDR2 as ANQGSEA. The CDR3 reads CSVGRLAAYEQYF.

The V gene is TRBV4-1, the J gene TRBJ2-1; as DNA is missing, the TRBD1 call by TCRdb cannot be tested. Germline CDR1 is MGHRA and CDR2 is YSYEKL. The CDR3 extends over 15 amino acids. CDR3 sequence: CASSQGTGYLDEQFF.

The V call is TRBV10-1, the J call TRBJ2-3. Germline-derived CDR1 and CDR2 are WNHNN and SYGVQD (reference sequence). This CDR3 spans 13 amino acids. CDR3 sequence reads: CASSDLQTDTQYF.

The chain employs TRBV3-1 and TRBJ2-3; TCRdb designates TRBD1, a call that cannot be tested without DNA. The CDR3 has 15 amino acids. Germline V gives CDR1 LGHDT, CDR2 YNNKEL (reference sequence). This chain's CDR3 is CASSPSGPIKGTQYF.

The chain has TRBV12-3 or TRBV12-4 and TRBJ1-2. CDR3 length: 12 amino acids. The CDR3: CASSLRSYGYTF.

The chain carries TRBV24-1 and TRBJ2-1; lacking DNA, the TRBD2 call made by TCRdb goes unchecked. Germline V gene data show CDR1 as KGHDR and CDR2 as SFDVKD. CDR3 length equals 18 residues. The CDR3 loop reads CATSEPPGGRVGHNEQFF.

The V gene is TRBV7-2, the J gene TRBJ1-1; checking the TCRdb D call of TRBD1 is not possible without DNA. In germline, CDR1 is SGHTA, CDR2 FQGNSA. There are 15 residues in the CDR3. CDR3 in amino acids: CASSLQPGVNTEAFF.

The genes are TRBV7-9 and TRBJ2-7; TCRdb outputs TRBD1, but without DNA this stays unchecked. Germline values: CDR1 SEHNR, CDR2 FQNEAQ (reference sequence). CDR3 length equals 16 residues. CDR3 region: CASSLRGEHWGNEQYF.

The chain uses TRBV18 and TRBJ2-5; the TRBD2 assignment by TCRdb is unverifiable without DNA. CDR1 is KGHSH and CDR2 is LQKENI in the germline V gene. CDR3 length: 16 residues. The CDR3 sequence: CASSLSSGALGETQYF.

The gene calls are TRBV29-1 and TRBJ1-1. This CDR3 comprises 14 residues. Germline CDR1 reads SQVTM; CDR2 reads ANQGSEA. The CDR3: CSVVVWGRNAQAFF.

CDR3 residues: CATRRTGGAGPLEKLFF. The genes are TRBV15 and TRBJ1-4; TCRdb's assignment of TRBD1 cannot be checked, as there is no DNA. Germline V gene sequence: CDR1 LNHNV, CDR2 YYDKDF (reference sequence). The CDR3 is 17 residues long.